This passage covers 10 T cell receptor beta chains from one sample sequenced in a study of CD8 T cells in Susac syndrome. Roughly 0.5 to 1 ug RNA was reverse transcribed with random hexamers. Using its own MiXCR run on the immunoSEQ multiplex PCR reads, TCRdb lists one record per CDR3 protein. The table shows 150,000 to 200,000 distinct CDR3 sequences, with about 94% occurring only once. Sequenced sample: CD4+ T cells from PBMCs. Receptors originate from a human donor with multiple sclerosis.

As concerns this clonotype: At one end, the junction sequence differs from germline, possibly due to a read error. This sequence joins TRBV3-1 and TRBJ2-3; D gene ambiguous. CDR1 and CDR2 from the germline V gene are LGHDT and YNNKEL (reference sequence). This CDR3 is 15 amino acids long. This chain's CDR3 is CASSQDLVRTDTQYF. In nucleotides, the CDR3 is TGTGCCAGCAGTCAAGATCTTGTGCGCACAGATACGCAGTATTTT.

The CDR3: CAINGRQGGPKDNEQFF. CDR3 in DNA: TGTGCCATCAATGGTCGCCAGGGTGGCCCTAAGGACAATGAGCAGTTCTTC. The rearrangement uses TRBV10-3 and TRBJ2-1, with TRBD1 as a possible D gene (5 bases). The CDR3 runs 17 residues. The V end lost 7 bases, the J end lost 5 bases, and 24 bases lay between the germline ends. CDR1 and CDR2 (germline): ENHRY, SYGVKD.

The genes are TRBV7-8 and TRBJ1-5; no clear D. Trimming pared 2 bases from V and 0 bases from J, leaving 5 bases between. The germline V gene encodes CDR1 SGHVS and CDR2 FQNEAQ. The CDR3 totals 14 residues. CDR3 residues: CASSLLGSNQPQHF. In DNA, the CDR3 is TGTGCCAGCAGCTTACTGGGTAGCAATCAGCCCCAGCATTTT.

The chain is built from TRBV14 and TRBJ2-2; no reliable D call. This CDR3 region has 15 residues. CDR1 is SGHDN, CDR2 FVKESK, per germline. With 5 bases removed from V and 2 bases from J, the gap between germline ends came to 12 bases. The CDR3 sequence: CASSYQPRNTGELFF. DNA of the CDR3: TGTGCCAGCAGCTATCAACCACGCAACACCGGGGAGCTGTTTTTT.

This CDR3 reads CASSLEDSPLHF. The CDR3 nucleotides read TGTGCCAGCAGTTTAGAGGACTCACCCCTCCACTTT. This chain connects TRBV12-3 or TRBV12-4 to TRBJ1-6; unclear D gene. The CDR3 covers 12 residues. The V and J ends lost 1 base and 10 bases respectively, with 5 bases between them.

This clonotype has just one count. The CDR3, as DNA: TGTGCCAGCAGCTTGTCCTGGAGGGACAATGAGCAGTTCTTC. Amino acid sequence: CASSLSWRDNEQFF. V and J are TRBV11-1 and TRBJ2-1; tentative D call: TRBD2 (6 bases). This CDR3 region has 14 residues. CDR1 and CDR2 from the germline V gene are SGHAT and FQDESV (reference sequence). Trimming removed 3 bases from V and 5 bases from J, with 11 bases in between.

The rearrangement uses TRBV29-1 and TRBJ2-3, with 7 bases fitting TRBD2. The length of the CDR3 is 12 residues. CDR1 is SQVTM, CDR2 ANQGSEA, per germline. V was clipped by 3 bases and J by 6 bases; unmatched bases: 3. CDR3 in amino acids: CSVDLGGDTQYF. In nucleotides, the CDR3 is TGCAGCGTTGACTTGGGGGGGGATACGCAGTATTTT.

For the CDR3, the DNA is TGCGCCAGCAGCCATGAGACTTTCACAGATACGCAGTATTTT. Amino acid sequence: CASSHETFTDTQYF. The chain recombines TRBV4-1 with TRBJ2-3; D not resolved. The CDR3 consists of 14 residues. Germline assignment: CDR1 MGHRA and CDR2 YSYEKL. Trimming took off 3 bases at V and 2 bases at J, with 9 bases between the two ends.

The chain uses TRBV6-1 and TRBJ2-7, with 9 nucleotides matching TRBD2. The CDR3 runs to 14 residues. CDR1 MNHNS and CDR2 SASEGT come from the germline V gene. With 5 bases clipped from V and 5 bases from J, the junction kept 7 bases outside the gene matches. CDR3 amino acids: CASSKPGLADEQYF. The CDR3 DNA sequence: TGTGCCAGCAGTAAACCGGGACTAGCTGACGAGCAGTACTTC.

The table lists this clonotype with a few counts. The chain recombines TRBV5-4 with TRBJ1-2; D is unresolved. V gave up 2 bases and J gave up 4 bases, with 9 bases separating them. The CDR3 is 13 residues long. Germline CDR1 SGHNT, CDR2 YYREEE (reference sequence). CDR3 sequence: CASSLPQTYGYTF. The CDR3 DNA reads TGTGCCAGCAGCTTACCCCAAACCTATGGCTACACCTTC. Together with reference TRBV5-4 and TRBJ1-2, the CDR3 gives the full variable domain: ETGVTQSPTHLIKTRGQQVTLRCSSQSGHNTVSWYQQALGQGPQFIFQYYREEENGRGNFPPRFSGLQFPNYSSELNVNALELDDSALYLCASSLPQTYGYTFGSGTRLTVV.